Listed below are T cell receptor beta chains from one sample, sequenced in a study of cytomegalovirus exposure and HLA in healthy donors. The protocol was immunoSEQ multiplex PCR, while the TCRdb copy is restricted to in-frame clones and leaves out a portion. The profile shows about 230,000 clones, 82% of them singletons. The sample consisted of PBMCs. The receptors stem from a woman aged 40 to 50 in good health and CMV-seronegative. Each CDR3 is given with its conserved first and last residue. A D gene is named only where the DNA matches it firmly. Only part of the rows carry a size: once, few, many, or a class if the clone is expanded.

TRBV7-7,TRBJ2-5,once,TRBD2,CASSLAGGIQETQYF,TGTGCTAGCAGCTTAGCCGGGGGGATTCAAGAGACCCAGTACTTC
TRBV5-4,TRBJ1-3,-,TRBD1,CASSSRTGSANTIYF,TGTGCCAGCAGCTCGAGGACAGGGAGTGCCAACACCATATATTTT
TRBV9,TRBJ2-3,-,-,CASNKGSDTQYF,TGTGCCAGCAATAAGGGGTCCGATACGCAGTATTTT
TRBV9,TRBJ2-2,-,TRBD2,CASSVETSGAGELFF,TGTGCCAGCAGCGTAGAGACTAGCGGGGCCGGGGAGCTGTTTTTT
TRBV11-3,TRBJ2-6,-,TRBD2,CASSSGGSGANVLTF,TGTGCCAGCAGCTCGGGGGGCTCTGGGGCCAACGTCCTGACTTTC
TRBV9,TRBJ1-2,-,-,CASSGTAYGYTF,TGTGCCAGCAGCGGGACAGCCTATGGCTACACCTTC
TRBV6-5,TRBJ1-6,once,-,CASSLGDRGNSPLHF,TGTGCCAGCAGTCTTGGGGATAGGGGTAATTCACCCCTCCACTTT
TRBV15,TRBJ1-5,-,-,CATSRDPGSPQHF,TGTGCCACCAGCAGAGATCCAGGGTCTCCCCAGCATTTT
TRBV19,TRBJ1-5,-,-,CASSISAGPFDQPQHF,TGTGCCAGTAGTATTTCGGCAGGTCCCTTCGATCAGCCCCAGCATTTT
TRBV10-2,TRBJ1-1,-,TRBD1,CASRVNPGGAAFF,TGCGCCAGCCGAGTAAACCCAGGGGGAGCGGCTTTCTTT
TRBV7-9,TRBJ2-5,-,TRBD1,CASRPQTGAQETQYF,TGTGCCAGCAGACCACAGACAGGGGCCCAAGAGACCCAGTACTTC
TRBV7-9,TRBJ1-5,-,-,CASGRAGSNQPQHF,TGTGCCAGCGGCAGGGCGGGGAGCAATCAGCCCCAGCATTTT
TRBV6-6,TRBJ2-1,-,TRBD2,CASTTGGYNEQFF,TGTGCCAGCACGACGGGGGGGTACAATGAGCAGTTCTTC
TRBV2,TRBJ2-5,-,-,CASRDLRGETQYF,TGTGCCAGCAGGGACTTACGGGGGGAGACCCAGTACTTC
TRBV19,TRBJ1-6,-,-,CASSIYPTGSSPLHF,TGTGCCAGTAGTATTTACCCAACAGGGTCGTCACCCCTCCACTTT
TRBV5-4,TRBJ1-4,-,-,CASSSGSNEKLFF,TGTGCCAGCAGCTCCGGGAGCAATGAAAAACTGTTTTTT
TRBV5-4,TRBJ1-2,-,-,CASSPQGYGYTF,TGTGCCAGCAGCCCACAGGGTTATGGCTACACCTTC
TRBV19,TRBJ2-1,-,-,CASTAFPLASSYNEQFF,TGTGCCAGTACTGCCTTTCCGTTGGCCAGCTCCTACAATGAGCAGTTCTTC
TRBV28,TRBJ2-2,-,-,CASRGQPVTGELFF,TGTGCCAGCAGGGGGCAGCCGGTCACCGGGGAGCTGTTTTTT
TRBV28,TRBJ1-4,-,-,CASSSRAVEGKLFF,TGTGCCAGCAGCAGCCGCGCCGTCGAGGGAAAACTGTTTTTT
TRBV11-2,TRBJ1-2,-,TRBD1,CASSSIRGQGNGYTF,TGTGCCAGCAGCTCGATACGGGGACAGGGGAATGGCTACACCTTC
TRBV6-6,TRBJ2-7,-,-,CASFQTPGGKGEQYF,TGTGCCAGCTTCCAAACACCAGGCGGGAAAGGCGAGCAGTACTTC
TRBV7-2,TRBJ2-3,-,TRBD2,CASSLARGGTDTQYF,TGTGCCAGCAGCTTAGCGCGGGGGGGCACAGATACGCAGTATTTT
TRBV2,TRBJ1-5,-,TRBD1,CASSGTENQPQHF,TGTGCCAGCAGCGGGACAGAGAATCAGCCCCAGCATTTT
TRBV7-2,TRBJ1-3,once,TRBD1,CASSQRRQGASGNTIYF,TGTGCCAGCAGCCAGAGGAGACAGGGGGCCTCTGGAAACACCATATATTTT
TRBV6-1,TRBJ2-7,-,-,CASSSSIEQYF,TGTGCCAGCAGTTCTTCTATCGAGCAGTACTTC